This TCR beta chain was recovered during a study of shared clonotypes between healthy human individuals. Study in general: A few men and a couple of women, aged 18 to 49, were donors. Findings of the study overall: The low donor count limited represented genetic and exposure-history diversity. Estimated richness was generally greater in naive than memory subsets.

TCRdb's table, derived via immunoSEQ multiplex PCR, lists solely in-frame clones and lacks some. The repertoire holds about 1.5 million clones, with over 95% as singletons. A remark on this clone: Its antigen is currently unknown.

V dropped 4 bases and J dropped 4 bases, with 15 bases sitting between them. The V gene's germline CDR1 is SGDLS and CDR2 YYNGEE. This CDR3 spans 14 amino acids. Donation came from healthy HIV-negative adults that had no recent acute infections or vaccinations. The TCR sequence derives from a man younger than 40 in good health. The sample was naive CD4+ T cells sorted from blood. Noted subset: CD45RA+ positively selected. The V call is TRBV9, the J call TRBJ2-7; possibly TRBD2 for D (6 bases). The CDR3 bases are TGTGCCAGCAGCCGGACTACCCAGTCTTACGAGCAGTACTTC. Translation gives CASSRTTQSYEQYF.